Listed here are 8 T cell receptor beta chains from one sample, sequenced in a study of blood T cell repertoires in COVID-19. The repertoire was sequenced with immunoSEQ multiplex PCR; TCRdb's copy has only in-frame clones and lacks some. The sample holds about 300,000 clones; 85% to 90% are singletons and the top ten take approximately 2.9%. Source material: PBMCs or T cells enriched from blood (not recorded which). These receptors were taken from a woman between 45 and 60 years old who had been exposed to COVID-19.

CDR3 region: CASSEVSYGYTF. The CDR3 coding sequence is TGTGCCAGCAGTGAAGTCAGCTATGGCTACACCTTC. The chain employs TRBV2 and TRBJ1-2; D is undetermined. The length of the CDR3 is 12 residues. Trimming cost V 1 base and J 4 bases, with 4 bases left between them. Looked up from germline, CDR1 is SNHLY and CDR2 is FYNNEI.

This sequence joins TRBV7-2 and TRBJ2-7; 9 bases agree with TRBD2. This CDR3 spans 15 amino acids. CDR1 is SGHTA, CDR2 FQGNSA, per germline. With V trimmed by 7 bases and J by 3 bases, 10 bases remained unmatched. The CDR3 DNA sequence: TGTGCCAGCACCATAATAGCGGGGGACAGCTACGAGCAGTACTTC. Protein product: CASTIIAGDSYEQYF. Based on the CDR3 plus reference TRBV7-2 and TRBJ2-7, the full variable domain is GAGVSQSPSNKVTEKGKDVELRCDPISGHTALYWYRQSLGQGLEFLIYFQGNSAPDKSGLPSDRFSAERTGGSVSTLTIQRTQQEDSAVYLCASTIIAGDSYEQYFGPGTRLTVT.

The CDR3 DNA follows: TGTGCCAGCAGCCAAGATTCCGGGCAGGGTATGGTTGGCTACACCTTC. As protein: CASSQDSGQGMVGYTF. This chain connects TRBV3-1 (or the pseudogene TRBV3-2) to TRBJ1-2; D is perhaps TRBD1 (5 bases). CDR3 length equals 16 residues. Trimming removed 0 bases from V and 7 bases from J, with 18 bases in between. In germline, CDR1 is LGHDT, CDR2 YNNKEL (reference sequence).

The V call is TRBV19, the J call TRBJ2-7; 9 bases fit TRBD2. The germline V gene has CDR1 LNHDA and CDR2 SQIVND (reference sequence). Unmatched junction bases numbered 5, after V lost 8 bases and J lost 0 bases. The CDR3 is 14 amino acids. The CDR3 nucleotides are TGTGCCAGTTCAAGAGCGGGGGGCTCCTACGAGCAGTACTTC. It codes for CASSRAGGSYEQYF.

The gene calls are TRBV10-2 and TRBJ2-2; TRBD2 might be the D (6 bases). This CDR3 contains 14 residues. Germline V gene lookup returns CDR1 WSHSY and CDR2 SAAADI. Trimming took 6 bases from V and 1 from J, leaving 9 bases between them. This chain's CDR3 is CASSGTLNTGELFF. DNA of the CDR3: TGCGCCAGCAGCGGGACTTTGAACACCGGGGAGCTGTTTTTT.

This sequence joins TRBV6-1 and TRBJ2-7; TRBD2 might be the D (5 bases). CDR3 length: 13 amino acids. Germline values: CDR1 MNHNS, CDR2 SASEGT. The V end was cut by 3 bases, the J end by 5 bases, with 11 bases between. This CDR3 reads CASSDPHGDEQYF. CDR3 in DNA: TGTGCCAGCAGTGACCCCCACGGGGACGAGCAGTACTTC.

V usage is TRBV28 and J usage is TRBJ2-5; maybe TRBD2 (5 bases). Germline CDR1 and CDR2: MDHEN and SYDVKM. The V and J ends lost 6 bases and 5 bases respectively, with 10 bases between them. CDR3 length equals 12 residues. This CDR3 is CASSRTGETQYF. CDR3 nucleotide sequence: TGTGCCAGCAGCCGGACTGGGGAGACCCAGTACTTC.

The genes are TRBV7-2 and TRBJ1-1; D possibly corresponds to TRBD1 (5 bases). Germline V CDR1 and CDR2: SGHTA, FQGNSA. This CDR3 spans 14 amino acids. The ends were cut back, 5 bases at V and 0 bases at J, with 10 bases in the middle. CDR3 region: CASSQGDLNTEAFF. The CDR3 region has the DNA TGTGCCAGCAGCCAAGGGGACTTGAACACTGAAGCTTTCTTT.